This T cell receptor beta chain was retrieved from a study of shared clonotypes between healthy human individuals. In regard to this clone: Its antigen is still unknown.

Cells designated naive CD8 were CD45RO-negative and were positively selected for CCR7, with terminally differentiated effector memory CD45RA+ cells excluded. Donors were Caucasian adults residing in Nashville, Tennessee, USA. Deep was the level at which the assay was run. TCRdb's copy holds only in-frame clones and misses some; the assay was immunoSEQ multiplex PCR. The data show more than 2 million clones, with 93% seen just once and over 1.5% held by the top ten. Between the trimmed V and J ends, which lost 0 bases and 3 bases, there was a span of 11 bases. Germline values: CDR1 LNHDA, CDR2 SQIVND (reference sequence). The length of the CDR3 is 15 residues. General study results and limits: Non-shared clonotypes showed lower generation probabilities than clonotypes common to all four donors.

J is TRBJ1-1 and V is TRBV19, with TRBD1 as a possible D gene (5 bases). The specimen sequenced was naive CD8+ T cells from PBMCs. The sequence came from a young man in good health. Some clones in this sample may be carry-over from other donors' samples. The CDR3 DNA sequence: TGTGCCAGTAGTATAGATAGGGGTATCCACACTGAAGCTTTCTTT. Translating it yields CASSIDRGIHTEAFF.